A single sample gave rise to the 19 T cell receptor beta chains below, sequenced in a study of spatial heterogeneity in lung cancer (dated by TCRdb to between 2018 and 2020). Libraries were built with 5' RACE. For sequencing, a NextSeq 500 was employed. The public sequencing data were trimmed at Q25 with fastp and processed into clonotypes with MiXCR by TCRdb, which kept only in-frame beta chains. When rows share a CDR3 protein, they turn into one entry using the most common DNA and genes. Within this sample are about 45,000 distinct CDR3 sequences, with 12% of them counted one time only. The biggest ten clones account for 42% of the sample. The sample's time point label is to be understood as: sample taken at primary tumor resection. Without any cell sorting, TCR sequencing was performed on whole RNA extracted either from tumor and nontumor lung tissue or from cryopreserved PBMC samples. The sample in question was PBMCs, obtained at surgery. The receptors come from a female donor with early-stage non-small cell lung cancer.

This clonotype was recorded many times. The CDR3 DNA follows: TGTGCCAGCAGAGAGTCAGGGAACCCTTATAGCAATCAGCCCCAGCATTTT. Its translation is CASRESGNPYSNQPQHF. The chain carries TRBV12-3 or TRBV12-4 and TRBJ1-5; maybe TRBD1 (5 bases). The CDR3 length is 17 residues. V lost 6 bases and J 0 bases, leaving 18 bases between the germline ends.

The chain recombines TRBV2 with TRBJ2-3; D ambiguous. In germline, CDR1 is SNHLY, CDR2 FYNNEI. V shed 4 bases and J shed 5 bases, with 7 bases lying between them. The CDR3 loop spans 12 amino acids. In DNA form, the CDR3 reads TGTGCCAGCAGTGTCGGACGAGATACGCAGTATTTT. Translated: CASSVGRDTQYF.

The V gene is TRBV10-3, the J gene TRBJ1-2, with D maybe TRBD1 (6 bases). Germline V gives CDR1 ENHRY, CDR2 SYGVKD. V shed 5 bases and J shed 9 bases, with 19 bases lying between them. CDR3 length equals 14 residues. CDR3 nucleotides: TGTGCCATCAGTCCACAGGGCTCTGGGGAGAGCTACACCTTC. Encoded protein: CAISPQGSGESYTF.

This clonotype was seen repeatedly, ten times or more. The rearrangement joins TRBV6-5 to TRBJ2-3; D gene ambiguous. CDR1 and CDR2 (germline): MNHEY, SVGAGI. The CDR3 contains 13 residues. Trimming removed 2 bases from V and 6 bases from J, with 9 bases in between. The CDR3 coding sequence is TGTGCCAGCAGTTACGGTCTAGGGGATACGCAGTATTTT. It is translated as CASSYGLGDTQYF.

About this clonotype itself: The junction departs from the called germline gene at one end, perhaps through a read error. This chain links TRBV12-3 or TRBV12-4 with TRBJ2-4, with 8 positions matching TRBD1. This CDR3 has 17 amino acids. CDR3 sequence: CASSLGTGRRSKNMQYF. CDR3 coding DNA: TGTGCCAGCAGTTTAGGGACAGGGAGGAGATCCAAAAACATGCAGTACTTC.

The V and J genes are TRBV5-1 and TRBJ2-1; 8 bases are a match to TRBD2. Germline CDR1 and CDR2: SGHRS and YFSETQ. Trimming removed 3 bases from V and 2 bases from J; junction bases left unmatched: 4. The CDR3 loop spans 15 amino acids. CDR3 in DNA: TGCGCCAGCAGCTGGGGACTAGTGACCTACAATGAGCAGTTCTTC. It is translated as CASSWGLVTYNEQFF.

This clonotype came up a few times. The chain combines TRBV29-1 with TRBJ2-7; possibly TRBD2 for D (7 bases). This CDR3 contains 14 residues. Between the trimmed V and J ends, which lost 1 base and 6 bases, there was a span of 16 bases. The germline V gene has CDR1 SQVTM and CDR2 ANQGSEA. The CDR3: CSVEGARGGGEQYF. The DNA for the CDR3 is TGCAGCGTTGAAGGGGCAAGGGGGGGCGGCGAGCAGTACTTC.

This chain uses TRBV9 with TRBJ2-3; a possible D gene is TRBD1 (6 bases). This CDR3 spans 15 amino acids. The germline V gene has CDR1 SGDLS and CDR2 YYNGEE. Trimming stripped 0 bases from V and 2 bases from J, with 10 bases between. The CDR3 loop is CASSVEGDHTDTQYF. In DNA form, the CDR3 reads TGTGCCAGCAGCGTAGAGGGGGATCACACAGATACGCAGTATTTT.

This clonotype was seen more than once but under ten times. This chain links TRBV29-1 with TRBJ2-3; D call uncertain. CDR1 and CDR2 from the germline V gene are SQVTM and ANQGSEA. Trimming took 4 bases from V and 6 from J, leaving 8 bases between them. This CDR3 region has 11 residues. CDR3 region: CSVGVGDTQYF. The CDR3 DNA is TGCAGCGTTGGCGTAGGGGATACGCAGTATTTT.

This clonotype was seen more than once but under ten times. This sequence joins TRBV5-6 and TRBJ2-7, with a weak D call TRBD1 (5 bases). The CDR3 is made up of 14 amino acids. Trimming took off 2 bases at V and 2 bases at J, with 11 bases between the two ends. CDR1 is SGHDT, CDR2 YYEEEE, per germline. The CDR3 nucleotides are TGTGCCAGCAGCTTCCCAGGGCTTGCCTACGAGCAGTACTTC. Protein sequence: CASSFPGLAYEQYF.

DNA of the CDR3: TGTGCCAGCAGCCCGGGACTAGCGGGGGGCACCGGGGAGCTGTTTTTT. Translation: CASSPGLAGGTGELFF. V gene TRBV7-2 combines with J gene TRBJ2-2; 15 bases are shared with TRBD2. The CDR3 has 16 residues. V lost 5 bases to trimming and J lost 4 bases; unmatched junction nucleotides: 2. Germline V gene sequence: CDR1 SGHTA, CDR2 FQGNSA.

The V gene is TRBV28, the J gene TRBJ1-1, with a weak D call TRBD1 (5 bases). Looked up from germline, CDR1 is MDHEN and CDR2 is SYDVKM. V shed 3 bases and J shed 2 bases, with 13 bases lying between them. The CDR3 runs 15 residues. This CDR3 is CASSLLGAANTEAFF. The CDR3 region has the DNA TGTGCCAGCAGTTTGTTAGGGGCCGCTAACACTGAAGCTTTCTTT.

This chain connects TRBV20-1 to TRBJ2-5; 8 nucleotides line up with TRBD1. The CDR3 is 13 residues long. Germline V gene sequence: CDR1 DFQATT, CDR2 SNEGSKA (reference sequence). After removal of 5 bases from V and 5 bases from J, the junction contained 7 bases not matched to a gene. In nucleotides, the CDR3 is TGCAGTGCTCAGCAGGGGGCAGGGGAGACCCAGTACTTC. Translating it yields CSAQQGAGETQYF.

In its sample, this clonotype was seen many times. V usage is TRBV10-3 and J usage is TRBJ2-5, with TRBD2 matching 8 bases. J was trimmed by 4 bases and V by 2 bases; bases with no gene match: 6. The CDR3 is 15 residues long. Germline V gives CDR1 ENHRY, CDR2 SYGVKD. This chain's CDR3 is CAISEPTSVRETQYF. The DNA of the CDR3 is TGTGCCATCAGTGAGCCGACTAGCGTACGAGAGACCCAGTACTTC.

This clonotype was observed a handful of times. The genes are TRBV10-3 and TRBJ2-1; TRBD2 aligns across 8 bases. The V gene's germline CDR1 is ENHRY and CDR2 SYGVKD. Trimming cost V 2 bases and J 7 bases; bases outside gene matches: 10. This CDR3 comprises 16 residues. CDR3 nucleotides: TGTGCCATCAGTGAGGTGGCGGGGGGTCCCATTAATGAGCAGTTCTTC. Amino acid sequence: CAISEVAGGPINEQFF.

In its sample, this clonotype was seen a few times. The chain carries TRBV12-3 or TRBV12-4 and TRBJ2-7, with D possibly matching TRBD2 (5 bases). V was shortened by 1 base and J by 5 bases, with 9 bases between the two germline ends. The length of the CDR3 is 13 residues. CDR3 in DNA: TGTGCCAGCAGTTTAGTAGGAGGAAACGAGCAGTACTTC. Translation gives CASSLVGGNEQYF.

This clonotype was counted ten times or more. The chain links TRBV2 to TRBJ2-3; 8 bases agree with TRBD2. The CDR3 extends over 15 amino acids. The junction had 4 bases not matched to a gene; V was cut back by 1 base and J by 4 bases. CDR1 is SNHLY and CDR2 is FYNNEI in the germline V gene. CDR3 coding DNA: TGTGCCAGCAGTGAAGGGCGGGGGGCGTCAGATACGCAGTATTTT. It yields the protein CASSEGRGASDTQYF.

In nucleotides, the CDR3 is TGCAGTGCTCGCCTGGTAGGGGTAACTGAAGCTTTCTTT. It is translated as CSARLVGVTEAFF. The gene calls are TRBV20-1 and TRBJ1-1; D may be TRBD1 (5 bases). Trimming removed 5 bases from V and 5 bases from J, with 15 bases in between. Germline CDR1 DFQATT, CDR2 SNEGSKA (reference sequence). The CDR3 covers 13 residues.

V gene TRBV5-6 combines with J gene TRBJ2-1, with TRBD2 identical over 8 bases. The ends lost 4 bases at V and 7 bases at J; junction bases unmatched: 10. This CDR3 has 15 residues. Germline assignment: CDR1 SGHDT and CDR2 YYEEEE. CDR3 DNA: TGTGCCAGCAGCCCCACGACGGGGGGGCCGAATGAGCAGTTCTTC. Amino acids: CASSPTTGGPNEQFF.